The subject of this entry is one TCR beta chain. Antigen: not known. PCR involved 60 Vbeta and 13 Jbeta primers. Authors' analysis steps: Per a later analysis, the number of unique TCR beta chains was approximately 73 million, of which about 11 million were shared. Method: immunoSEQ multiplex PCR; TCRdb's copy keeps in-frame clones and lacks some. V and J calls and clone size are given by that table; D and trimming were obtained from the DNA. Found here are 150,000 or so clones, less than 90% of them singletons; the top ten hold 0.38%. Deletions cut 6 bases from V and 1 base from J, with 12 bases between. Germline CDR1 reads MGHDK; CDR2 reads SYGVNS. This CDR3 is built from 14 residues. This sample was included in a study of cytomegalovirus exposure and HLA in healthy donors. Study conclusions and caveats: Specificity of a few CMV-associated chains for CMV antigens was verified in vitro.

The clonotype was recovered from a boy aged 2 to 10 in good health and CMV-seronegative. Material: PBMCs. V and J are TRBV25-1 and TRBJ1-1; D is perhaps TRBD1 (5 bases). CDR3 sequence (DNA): TGTGCCAGCAGGGTGGGGACTTCGAACACTGAAGCTTTCTTT. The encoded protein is CASRVGTSNTEAFF.